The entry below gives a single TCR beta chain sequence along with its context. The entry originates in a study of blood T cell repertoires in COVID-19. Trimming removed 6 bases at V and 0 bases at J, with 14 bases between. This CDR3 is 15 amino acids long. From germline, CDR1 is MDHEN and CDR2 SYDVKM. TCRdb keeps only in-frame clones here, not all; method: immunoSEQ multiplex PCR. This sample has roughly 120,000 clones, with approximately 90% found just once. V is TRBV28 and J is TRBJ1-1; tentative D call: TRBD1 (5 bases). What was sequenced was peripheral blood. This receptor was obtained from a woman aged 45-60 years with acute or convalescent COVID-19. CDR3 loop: CASSRSTALNTEAFF. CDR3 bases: TGTGCCAGCAGCCGATCGACAGCTTTGAACACTGAAGCTTTCTTT.